This T cell receptor beta chain was sequenced in a study of blood T cell repertoires in COVID-19. Looking at the study overall: Both acute and convalescent COVID-19 samples were obtained from the United States, Italy and Spain. PBMCs, B-cell-depleted T cells, or T cells provided the cDNA or gDNA that made up the material.

Looked up from germline, CDR1 is SGHRS and CDR2 is YFSETQ. The V end lost 4 bases, the J end lost 3 bases, and 17 bases lay between the germline ends. The CDR3 loop spans 15 amino acids. Per the original data handling: Reference gene primer amplification gave estimated nucleated cell counts. Sequencing was performed with immunoSEQ multiplex PCR; in TCRdb, only in-frame clones are kept and a portion is missing. The V and J calls and the clone size are those of that table, but D and trimming were determined from the DNA. The top ten hold about 9.3% of the sample, which has tens of thousands of clones, 80% to 85% seen once.

The V gene is TRBV5-1, the J gene TRBJ2-7; no definite D call. The clonotype comes from a man at least 80 years old with active COVID-19. Material for sequencing was peripheral blood. CDR3 sequence reads: CASSQRNRTFYEQYF. CDR3 DNA: TGCGCCAGCAGCCAGCGAAACCGAACCTTCTACGAGCAGTACTTC.